This T cell receptor (beta chain) was sequenced during a study of beta chain features in type 1 diabetes. The investigators reverse transcribed all of the isolated RNA, so they sequenced expressed TCRB transcripts. TCRdb's table, derived via immunoSEQ multiplex PCR, lists solely in-frame clones and lacks some. The data show 300,000 to 350,000 clones, 6.5% to 10% seen once. CDR1 MNHEY and CDR2 SMNVEV come from the germline V gene (reference sequence). J lost 4 bases, V lost 8 bases, and 12 bases had no gene match. CDR3 length: 15 amino acids. A single heparinised blood sample, averaging around 120 mL, was obtained per donor. This clone occurred many times.

The receptor comes from a woman between 18 and 30 years old in good health. Sequences were obtained from central memory CD4+ T cells from blood. The chain couples TRBV27 to TRBJ2-3; 7 nucleotides agree with TRBD2. As DNA, the CDR3 is TGTGCCAGCGCCTCTGCGGGAGCTGAGGCAGATACGCAGTATTTT. This translates into CASASAGAEADTQYF.